The T cell receptor beta chain under discussion was sequenced for a study of blood T cell repertoires in COVID-19 (TCRdb year 2020). Describing the broader study: Samples covering the acute and convalescent phases of COVID-19 were provided by collaborators in the United States, Italy and Spain. Samples were obtained from the ongoing ImmuneRACE study (first 160 participants) and from over a thousand subjects provided by 6 global collaborators. The prospective study material was composed of cDNA or gDNA derived from T cells, B-cell-depleted T cells, or PBMCs. A freely available public database, intended as a resource for researchers studying the immune response to SARS-CoV-2, is where the repertoires were released. A de-identified subject ID, COVID-19 status, age in years and sex were almost always included in the sample metadata. Deeply sampled blood TCRbeta repertoires from subjects exposed to, actively infected with, or recovered from COVID-19 were included in the dataset. Where available, HLA class I and class II types were taken from metadata supplied by the sample provider and were not determined by assay-based typing. Study-level results and caveats: Clinical and demographic metadata were provided uncurated, with the amount varying by source and participant.

Whole blood was collected in K2EDTA tubes by collaborating institutions according to the institutions' own protocols. For TCRbeta analysis, collaborator samples were shipped as frozen whole blood, as isolated PBMCs, or as DNA extracted from either sample type. Concerning this clone itself: Which antigen it targets is not known. No base-level quality is on record; no much larger clone is a single base apart.

TCRbeta CDR3 regions were amplified from genomic DNA using the immunoSEQ Assay, a bias-controlled multiplex PCR. Per the source publication's procedure: Within the assay, amplification of reference gene primers was used to estimate how many nucleated cells each sample contained. To quantify the absolute abundance of each unique TCRbeta CDR3 rearrangement, sequence reads were collapsed and filtered. For each sample, productive Simpson clonality was calculated as the square root of Simpson's diversity index across productive rearrangements. TCRdb mirrors the immuneACCESS table, restricted to in-frame sequences. Some clones are absent from its copies; in checked studies, under half trace to an unresolved V gene, and the reason for the others is unknown. V, J and clone size reflect that table, while D and trimming were determined from the DNA. The sample yields about 44,000 clones; about nine tenths were counted once. Around 25% of the sample goes to the ten largest clones.

The CDR3 goes from the cysteine to the phenylalanine over 15 residues. This entry keeps only the CDR3 DNA: 45 bases, framed from base 1. The V end loses 0 bases and the J end loses 6 bases, and a stretch of 12 bases separates them. Sequences SGHRS (CDR1) and YFSETQ (CDR2) are obtained from the germline V gene. This sequence was found in a woman aged 80 or over in a cohort sampled during active or convalescent COVID-19. Source material: peripheral blood. In this chain, TRBV5-1 is recombined with TRBJ1-4, with no D gene named confidently. The bases read TGCGCCAGCAGCTTGGCCGGGAGGCAGGATGAAAAACTGTTTTTT. This yields the protein CASSLAGRQDEKLFF.